This record covers a single T cell receptor (beta chain). No antigen is known for it. Method: immunoSEQ multiplex PCR; TCRdb's copy keeps in-frame clones and lacks some. In the table there are about 180,000 clones, approximately 94% of which are singletons. The sample originates from a study of T cell responses to AZD1222 COVID-19 vaccine. General study results and limits: Donors, mostly white British, included more females; clonal diversity was possibly underestimated.

The sequence came from an adult who received the AZD1222 COVID-19 vaccine. The sequencing here drew on peripheral blood, taken 28 days after the second AZD1222 dose.

The CDR3 spells CASSFGVGRTGELFF. CDR3 nucleotides: TGTGCCAGCAGCTTTGGTGTGGGGCGCACCGGGGAGCTGTTTTTT. The rearrangement links TRBV5-6 to TRBJ2-2; D possibly corresponds to TRBD1 (5 bases). The CDR3 length is 15 residues. Germline V gene data show CDR1 as SGHDT and CDR2 as YYEEEE. Between the trimmed V and J ends, which lost 2 bases and 4 bases, there was a span of 12 bases.